One sample yielded the 16 T cell receptor beta chains listed below, sequenced in a study of T cells in tumors after PD-1 blockade. Only in-frame clones appear in the TCRdb table, and some are missing; sequencing was by immunoSEQ multiplex PCR. The repertoire consists of about 48,000 clones, with more than 65% occurring once and the leading ten covering approximately 4.1%. Specimen: PBMCs, collected before anti-PD-1 treatment. The origin of the receptors is a human donor with basal cell carcinoma.

The V gene is TRBV18, the J gene TRBJ2-1, with D hard to call. From germline, CDR1 is KGHSH and CDR2 LQKENI. CDR3 length: 12 residues. V gave up 3 bases and J gave up 11 bases, with 11 bases separating them. CDR3 bases: TGTGCCAGCTCACCTTCGCTTTCCCAGCAGTTCTTC. It is translated as CASSPSLSQQFF.

The rearrangement uses TRBV18 and TRBJ2-1, with 8 nucleotides matching TRBD1. CDR1 is KGHSH and CDR2 is LQKENI in the germline V gene. The CDR3 is made up of 17 amino acids. After removal of 0 bases from V and 5 bases from J, the junction contained 9 bases not matched to a gene. CDR3 protein: CASSPPLSGQGNNEQFF. CDR3 bases: TGTGCCAGCTCACCACCCCTCAGCGGACAGGGCAACAATGAGCAGTTCTTC.

The V call is TRBV5-1, the J call TRBJ1-1; D uncertain. Looked up from germline, CDR1 is SGHRS and CDR2 is YFSETQ. The CDR3 loop spans 16 amino acids. V gave up 1 base and J gave up 0 bases, with 13 bases separating them. CDR3 protein: CASSLTNLALNTEAFF. CDR3 sequence (DNA): TGCGCCAGCAGCTTGACGAACCTCGCACTGAACACTGAAGCTTTCTTT.

The genes are TRBV6-4 and TRBJ2-2; D is unresolved. Germline V gene data show CDR1 as MRHNA and CDR2 as SNTAGT. Trimming removed 2 bases from V and 5 bases from J, with 6 bases in between. The length of the CDR3 is 13 residues. CDR3 protein: CASSDKETGELFF. In nucleotides, the CDR3 is TGTGCCAGCAGTGACAAGGAAACCGGGGAGCTGTTTTTT.

The chain couples TRBV19 to TRBJ1-5; 7 bases are shared with TRBD1. CDR1 is LNHDA and CDR2 is SQIVND in the germline V gene (reference sequence). The CDR3 has 14 amino acids. Unmatched junction bases numbered 1, after V lost 3 bases and J lost 2 bases. CDR3 residues: CASSITGGNQPQHF. CDR3 DNA: TGTGCCAGTAGTATCACAGGGGGCAATCAGCCCCAGCATTTT.

This chain uses TRBV6-5 with TRBJ2-7; D unresolved. Between the trimmed V and J ends, which lost 3 bases and 2 bases, there was a span of 2 bases. The CDR3 has 11 amino acids. Per the germline V gene, CDR1 is MNHEY and CDR2 is SVGAGI. CDR3 bases: TGTGCCAGCAGTTATCCCTACGAGCAGTACTTC. Its protein product is CASSYPYEQYF.

This clone has only one observation. The J gene is TRBJ2-2, the V gene TRBV10-3; the match to TRBD1 covers 9 bases. Germline loops: CDR1 ENHRY, CDR2 SYGVKD. This CDR3 has 13 amino acids. Germline trimming cut 11 bases from V and 2 bases from J; bases unmatched to any gene: 3. CDR3 region: CAGGQGNTGELFF. The CDR3, as DNA: TGTGCCGGGGGACAGGGTAACACCGGGGAGCTGTTTTTT.

This sequence joins TRBV6-6 and TRBJ2-7; D is unclear. The CDR3 is made up of 12 amino acids. Per the germline V gene, CDR1 is MNHNY and CDR2 is SVGAGI (reference sequence). V was shortened by 4 bases and J by 3 bases, with 7 bases between the two germline ends. The CDR3 nucleotides read TGTGCCAGCAGTTCCACCTTCTACGAGCAGTACTTC. Amino acid sequence: CASSSTFYEQYF.

V usage is TRBV25-1 and J usage is TRBJ1-5, with D uncertain. This CDR3 comprises 14 residues. Germline lookup yields CDR1 MGHDK and CDR2 SYGVNS. Trimming stripped 6 bases from V and 1 base from J, with 10 bases between. CDR3 region: CASSGRQSNQPQHF. CDR3 coding DNA: TGTGCCAGCAGCGGGAGACAAAGCAATCAGCCCCAGCATTTT.

V usage is TRBV28 and J usage is TRBJ1-2, with D perhaps TRBD1 (5 bases). The V gene's germline CDR1 is MDHEN and CDR2 SYDVKM. The CDR3 is made up of 16 amino acids. Trimming pared 0 bases from V and 4 bases from J, leaving 15 bases between. Written as DNA, the CDR3 is TGTGCCAGCAGTTTATGGCAGGACAAGCTCTCCTATGGCTACACCTTC. It specifies CASSLWQDKLSYGYTF.

The chain employs TRBV10-3 and TRBJ2-1; TRBD2 matches 14 bases. The J segment lost 7 bases and the V segment lost 3 bases, leaving 8 bases of the junction unmatched. This CDR3 spans 17 amino acids. From germline, CDR1 is ENHRY and CDR2 SYGVKD. This CDR3 reads CAISESTSGGGNNEQFF. In DNA, the CDR3 is TGTGCCATCAGTGAATCGACTAGCGGGGGGGGGAATAATGAGCAGTTCTTC.

V usage is TRBV24-1 and J usage is TRBJ2-2; 10 bases match TRBD1. This CDR3 has 16 residues. Germline V gene lookup returns CDR1 KGHDR and CDR2 SFDVKD. Trimming at V came to 4 bases and at J to 6 bases, leaving 7 bases not matched to a gene. In DNA form, the CDR3 reads TGTGCCACCAGTGAGCCGGGACAGGGGTACCCCGGGGAGCTGTTTTTT. It yields the protein CATSEPGQGYPGELFF.

The chain recombines TRBV27 with TRBJ2-5; D unresolved. The better agreement between TRBJ2-7 and the DNA end casts doubt on the J call. The CDR3 is 14 amino acids. Germline V gives CDR1 MNHEY, CDR2 SMNVEV (reference sequence). CDR3 bases: TGTGCCAGCAGTTTAAAGAACCGATACTACGAGCAGTACTTC. Protein sequence: CASSLKNRYYEQYF.

V and J are TRBV6-5 and TRBJ2-3; D is unresolved. CDR1 is MNHEY and CDR2 is SVGAGI in the germline V gene. Deletions cut 6 bases from V and 2 bases from J, with 9 bases between. The CDR3 has 13 residues. Here the CDR3 DNA reads TGTGCCAGCAGGCTAAGAACCACAGATACGCAGTATTTT. Translating gives CASRLRTTDTQYF.

V usage is TRBV6-2 or TRBV6-3 and J usage is TRBJ2-1, with a tentative D call TRBD2 (7 bases). CDR3 length: 15 residues. Trimming stripped 4 bases from V and 9 bases from J, with 19 bases between. The germline V gene encodes CDR1 MNHEY and CDR2 SVGEGT. In DNA, the CDR3 is TGTGCCAGCAGTTTGGGGGGGCTAGGTTCGGTTGAGCAGTTCTTC. Protein sequence: CASSLGGLGSVEQFF.

This chain joins TRBV5-1 and TRBJ2-1, with 9 positions matching TRBD1. Germline-derived CDR1 and CDR2 are SGHRS and YFSETQ. This CDR3 has 15 residues. Trimming at V came to 2 bases and at J to 2 bases, leaving 2 bases not matched to a gene. CDR3 sequence reads: CASSLQGAPYNEQFF. CDR3 nucleotide sequence: TGCGCCAGCAGCTTACAGGGGGCCCCCTACAATGAGCAGTTCTTC.